Listed here are 4 T cell receptor beta chains from one sample, sequenced in a study of CD8 T cells in ankylosing spondylitis. TCRdb used MiXCR to reprocess the 5' RACE reads, holding one entry per CDR3 protein. Here the sample spans about 350,000 distinct CDR3 sequences, roughly 22% being singletons. Specimen: blood, either unsorted or a sorted T cell fraction (not recorded which). The source is a male donor with ankylosing spondylitis or in good health (not recorded which).

This clonotype has only a few counts. The chain joins TRBV28 to TRBJ2-7, with 9 bases aligning to TRBD1. Trimming removed 4 bases from V and 3 bases from J; junction bases left unmatched: 4. Germline assignment: CDR1 MDHEN and CDR2 SYDVKM. The CDR3 totals 14 residues. The CDR3 DNA sequence: TGTGCCAGCAGTTCCGGGACAGGGCGCTACGAGCAGTACTTC. Amino acid sequence: CASSSGTGRYEQYF.

This clonotype has just a few counts. V usage is TRBV6-5 and J usage is TRBJ2-7, with 9 positions matching TRBD1. Germline CDR1 is MNHEY and CDR2 is SVGAGI. CDR3 length equals 15 residues. V was clipped by 0 bases and J by 0 bases; unmatched bases: 0. The CDR3 sequence is CASSYSTGGSYEQYF. CDR3 nucleotide sequence: TGTGCCAGCAGTTACTCGACAGGGGGCTCCTACGAGCAGTACTTC.

V usage is TRBV24-1 and J usage is TRBJ2-1; 13 bases align to TRBD2. There are 17 residues in the CDR3. Germline V gene lookup returns CDR1 KGHDR and CDR2 SFDVKD. The V and J ends lost 3 bases and 5 bases, in that order; junction bases with no gene match: 6. In DNA form, the CDR3 reads TGTGCCACCAGTGATCCGTTCGGACTAGCGGGGGACAATGAGCAGTTCTTC. It codes for CATSDPFGLAGDNEQFF.

This clonotype showed up just a few times. V is TRBV7-9 and J is TRBJ2-1; 7 bases are a match to TRBD1. Trimming cost V 1 base and J 9 bases; bases outside gene matches: 3. Germline values: CDR1 SEHNR, CDR2 FQNEAQ (reference sequence). The CDR3 extends over 13 amino acids. The CDR3 sequence: CASSLEGAGEQFF. CDR3 coding DNA: TGTGCCAGCAGCTTAGAGGGGGCCGGTGAGCAGTTCTTC.